What follows describes a single T cell receptor beta chain. Its antigen remains unidentified. Qualities for individual bases were not recorded, and no much larger clone is one base off. This sample is drawn from a study of blood T cell repertoires in COVID-19 (dated by TCRdb to the early 2020s). As for the study more broadly: Collaborator samples came from the United States, Italy and Spain and covered acute and convalescent phases of COVID-19. The material from the prospective study consisted of cDNA or gDNA derived from T cells, B-cell-depleted T cells, or PBMCs. Subjects who had been exposed to COVID-19, were actively infected with it, or had recovered from it provided the deeply sampled blood TCRbeta repertoires that made up the dataset. The repertoires were released in a freely available public database intended as a resource for research on the immune response to SARS-CoV-2. Samples came from the ongoing ImmuneRACE study (first 160 participants) plus 1,254 subjects from 6 global collaborators. A de-identified subject ID, COVID-19 status, age in years and sex were almost always included in the sample metadata. Where HLA class I and class II types were available, the types were taken from metadata supplied by the sample provider, not from assay-based typing.

General conclusions and limits of the study: How much clinical and demographic metadata was included differed by source and by participant, and the metadata was provided uncurated.

In the prospective study, participants were about 18 to 95 years old, resided in about two dozen geographic areas of the United States, and were enrolled through a virtual design. Cohort assignment in the prospective study relied on participant-reported clinical history from a screening survey and a study questionnaire. Recovered participants in ImmuneRACE Cohort 3 were defined by two consecutive negative NP/OP PCR tests, clearance by a healthcare professional, or resolution of symptoms. Each participant in the prospective study had whole blood, serum and a nasopharyngeal or oropharyngeal swab collected by mobile phlebotomists. Prospective study participants could optionally give additional blood draws and questionnaires over an approximately two-month period. Prospective study blood samples were shipped either frozen or at room temperature before DNA extraction. Germline trimming amounts to 5 bases on V and 6 bases on J, with 6 as the count of junction bases outside the gene matches. The CDR3 spans 16 residues, from the cysteine through the phenylalanine. The only DNA kept is the CDR3, 48 bases in frame from the first base. From the germline V gene (reference sequence), CDR1 is LNHDA and CDR2 is SQIVND.

The immunoSEQ Assay, a bias-controlled multiplex PCR, was used to amplify TCRbeta CDR3 regions from genomic DNA. Per the authors' processing: Nucleated cell counts per sample were estimated from amplification of reference gene primers within the assay. To quantify the absolute abundance of each unique TCRbeta CDR3 rearrangement, sequence reads were collapsed and filtered. Productive Simpson clonality was computed per sample as the square root of Simpson's diversity index over productive rearrangements. TCRdb carries this immuneACCESS record with in-frame sequences only. Its versions omit some clonotypes, under half of them owing to an unresolved V gene in the studies checked, with the rest unexplained. V, J and clone size reflect that table, while D and trimming were determined from the DNA. This sample is represented by 150,000 to 200,000 clones; around 80% of them were singletons. Together, the top ten hold 9.5% to 11% of the sample.

The chain employs TRBV19 and TRBJ2-1; 14 central nucleotides agree with TRBD2. Specimen: PBMCs or T cells enriched from blood (not recorded which). The receptor was derived from a man in his fifties or sixties who had recovered from COVID-19. The CDR3 region reads CASSSGTSGSVNEQFF. DNA sequence: TGTGCCAGTAGTTCCGGGACTAGCGGGAGCGTCAATGAGCAGTTCTTC. With all but the CDR3 taken from the reference TRBV19 and TRBJ2-1 genes, the full variable domain is: DGGITQSPKYLFRKEGQNVTLSCEQNLNHDAMYWYRQDPGQGLRLIYYSQIVNDFQKGDIAEGYSVSREKKESFPLTVTSAQKNPTAFYLCASSSGTSGSVNEQFFGPGTRLTVL.